This T cell receptor beta chain was captured by sequencing in a study of cytomegalovirus exposure and HLA in healthy donors. For the study at large: In a later analysis, it was reported that the 110 or so validation repertoires had been produced on the same platform as the 700 or so repertoires belonging to the first cohort. Study outcomes and limitations: First-cohort TCR clusters tended to co-occur in the 90 to 150 validation repertoires, a later analysis found. A list of 150 to 200 TCR beta chains associated with cytomegalovirus was given.

Here immunoSEQ multiplex PCR was the method, and the copy in TCRdb shows in-frame clones only, minus some. The sample shows 200,000 to 300,000 clones, roughly 87% of them seen only once. With regard to this clone: Its antigen is not identified.

The source material was PBMCs. The receptor was derived from a man aged 18 to 29 in good health and CMV-seropositive.

The CDR3: CASSTIGLAGEQYF. The CDR3 DNA is TGTGCCAGCAGTACGATCGGACTAGCGGGCGAGCAGTACTTC. This chain links TRBV28 with TRBJ2-7; 11 nucleotides match TRBD2. Germline assignment: CDR1 MDHEN and CDR2 SYDVKM. The CDR3 is 14 amino acids. Trimming took 5 bases from V and 6 from J; bases not matched to a gene: 6. The full variable domain, rest sourced from reference TRBV28 and TRBJ2-7, is DVKVTQSSRYLVKRTGEKVFLECVQDMDHENMFWYRQDPGLGLRLIYFSYDVKMKEKGDIPEGYSVSREKKERFSLILESASTNQTSMYLCASSTIGLAGEQYFGPGTRLTVT.